The rows below give T cell receptor beta chains drawn from one sample of a study of T cells after yellow fever vaccination. MiXCR, run by TCRdb on the 5' RACE reads, gives a single entry per CDR3 protein. The repertoire holds about 340,000 distinct CDR3 sequences, with around an eighth as singletons. Sequenced material: CD4+ T cells sorted from PBMCs, taken 15 days after the yellow fever booster vaccination. The receptor source for this set is a man younger than 35 who received the YFV17D yellow fever vaccine. The CDR3 runs from the conserved cysteine through the conserved F or W. Fields, in order: V gene, D gene, clone size, J gene, CDR3 DNA, CDR3 protein. The D gene is left open where the match is weak. The size field is filled for only some rows; it gives once, few, many or a size class.

TRBV4-1,-,many,TRBJ2-5,TGCGCCAGCAGCCAGGGCTGGCTGTACCAAGAGACCCAGTACTTC,CASSQGWLYQETQYF
TRBV29-1,-,few,TRBJ1-2,TGCAGTAACCACGAGGGGACCCGCAACTATGGCTACACCTTC,CSNHEGTRNYGYTF
TRBV6-6,-,many,TRBJ2-3,TGTGCCAGCTCAGGGGGCACAGATACGCAGTATTTT,CASSGGTDTQYF
TRBV18,-,-,TRBJ1-6,TGTGCCAGCTCACTGGACGGATTTAATTCACCCCTCCACTTT,CASSLDGFNSPLHF
TRBV7-2,-,-,TRBJ2-3,TGTGCCAGCAGCTTCAATAGACCGCAGTATTTT,CASSFNRPQYF
TRBV10-3,TRBD1,few,TRBJ1-2,TGTGCCGCCGTAAGGGACAGGGAGAATGGCTACACCTTC,CAAVRDRENGYTF
TRBV9,TRBD2,few,TRBJ2-3,TGTGCCGCCTCCGTCGGGCTAGCGGACACAGATACGCAGTATTTT,CAASVGLADTDTQYF
TRBV4-2,-,-,TRBJ1-5,TGTGCCAGCAGCCAAGACGGGGACTCCCTAAGTCAGCCCCAGCATTTT,CASSQDGDSLSQPQHF
TRBV6-6,TRBD1,-,TRBJ1-2,TGTGCCAGCAGCACAGACAGGGTATTTGGCTATGGCTACACCTTC,CASSTDRVFGYGYTF
TRBV12-3/TRBV12-4,TRBD1,-,TRBJ1-4,TGTGCCAGCAGTTTGGCCAGGGGGGAAAAACTGTTTTTT,CASSLARGEKLFF
TRBV4-2,-,few,TRBJ1-5,TGTGCCAGCCTTCCCACGGGGGGGCCCGGGCAGCCCCAGCATTTT,CASLPTGGPGQPQHF
TRBV29-1,-,-,TRBJ1-1,TGCAGCGTCGCGACAGGTATGAACTCTGAAGCTTTCTTT,CSVATGMNSEAFF
TRBV5-1,TRBD2,-,TRBJ2-1,TGCGCCAGCAGCTCCGGGAGCGGGGGGCAGAATGAGCAGTTCTTC,CASSSGSGGQNEQFF
TRBV20-1,-,-,TRBJ1-5,TGCAGTGCTAGAGATAAGATTGGTAGCAATCAGCCCCAGCATTTT,CSARDKIGSNQPQHF
TRBV5-1,-,-,TRBJ2-3,TGCGCCAGCAGCCCGACTAAGGGGGGGCAAGAAGGAACAGATACGCAGTATTTT,CASSPTKGGQEGTDTQYF
TRBV10-3,-,few,TRBJ2-1,TGTGCCATCAGCCGGGGCTACAACAATGAGCAGTTCTTC,CAISRGYNNEQFF
TRBV4-3,-,many,TRBJ1-3,TGCGCCAGCAGCCAAGATCCGAGAAATAGAGGACGGACCCTAGACTCTGGAAACACCATATATTTT,CASSQDPRNRGRTLDSGNTIYF